This T cell receptor beta chain was sequenced for a study of T-cell reconstitution after alpha-beta-depleted transplantation in children listed by TCRdb under 2016. About the investigation overall: T-cell immune reconstitution after TCRalphabeta/CD19-depleted allogeneic hematopoietic cell transplantation in children was quantitatively tracked in the study by means of TCR repertoire profiling. General conclusions and limits of the study: About two months after transplant, the apparently early recovery of alphabetaT-cell counts reportedly depended on just several hundred clones that had expanded rapidly and came from non-depleted graft cells. Hyperexpanded clone frequencies declined over subsequent months; after one year, T-cell counts and TCRbeta diversity were mostly attributed to newly produced T cells. In some patients, the high TCRbeta diversity seen at day 60 was put down to recipient T cells and intrathymic progenitors that had survived conditioning.

The CDR3 spans 14 residues, from the cysteine through the phenylalanine. Only the CDR3 part of the read is kept: 42 bases, read in frame from the first base. V and J are trimmed by 4 bases and 6 bases, and the gene matches miss 6 bases of the junction. The germline V gene encodes CDR1 MNHEY and CDR2 SMNVEV (reference sequence). Libraries were constructed by PCR. Sequencing instrument: Illumina HiSeq 2500. TCR libraries were prepared with molecular barcoding, using unique molecular identifiers to normalize TCRbeta repertoire quantification. In-frame beta chains were kept once TCRdb had trimmed the public reads at Q25 with fastp and called clones with MiXCR. Rows matching on CDR3 protein sequence are summarized as one entry with the most common DNA and genes. This sample holds 490,000 or so distinct CDR3 sequences; more than 9% were observed only once. Jointly, the top ten make up around 2% of the sample.

What this sample's treatment or condition label stands for: allogeneic hematopoietic cell transplantation with graft depleted of TCRalphabeta T cells and CD19 B cells. The transplant recipients were children given TCRalphabeta/CD19-depleted allogeneic hematopoietic cell grafts. This clonotype was seen ten or more times. It lacks a known antigen. No base qualities exist here, and no much larger clone lies one base off it. The material was PBMCs, obtained before TCRalphabeta/CD19-depleted stem cell transplant. This TCR came from a child aged 2-15 years with inherited bone marrow failure, due to receive a stem cell transplant. This sequence uses TRBV27 and TRBJ2-3; TRBD2 aligns with 8 central bases. The CDR3 region reads CASSSGLAPDTQYF. The DNA is TGTGCCAGCAGTTCCGGACTAGCTCCCGATACGCAGTATTTT.